This T cell receptor beta chain was identified in a study of blood T cell repertoires in COVID-19. On the study more broadly: The United States, Italy and Spain were the sources of the acute and convalescent COVID-19 samples. T cells, B-cell-depleted T cells, or PBMCs provided the cDNA or gDNA that served as material.

Germline values: CDR1 SGHTA, CDR2 FQGNSA. CDR3 length: 14 amino acids. Trimming stripped 1 base from V and 9 bases from J, with 13 bases between. Original processing methods: Counts of nucleated cells, estimated from reference gene primer amplification, were obtained. Produced via immunoSEQ multiplex PCR; TCRdb's table is partial and in-frame only. V and J calls and clone size follow that table, whereas D and trimming were derived from the DNA. The sample lists about 160,000 clones, about 80% occurring once. Material for sequencing was peripheral blood. This TCR was recovered from a woman older than 75 with acute or convalescent COVID-19. This chain joins TRBV7-2 and TRBJ2-1; D remains unclear. The CDR3 sequence: CASSLVRVNSEQFF. CDR3 nucleotides: TGTGCCAGCAGCTTAGTCCGGGTAAATAGTGAGCAGTTCTTC.